This TCR beta chain was sequenced during a study of blood T cell repertoires in COVID-19. Study as a whole: Specimens from acute and convalescent COVID-19 originated in the United States, Italy and Spain.

Original methodology: Estimated nucleated cell counts came from reference gene primer amplification. Assay used: immunoSEQ multiplex PCR; TCRdb lists only in-frame clones, some missing. That table gives V, J and clone size, and the DNA gave D and trimming. The table has approximately 85,000 clones, just over 85% seen once. Trimming removed 2 bases from V and 5 bases from J, with 10 bases in between. The CDR3 length is 12 residues. The germline V gene encodes CDR1 SQVTM and CDR2 ANQGSEA. The source of this sequence is a man between 45 and 60 years old with active or convalescent COVID-19. Sequenced: peripheral blood. J is TRBJ2-7 and V is TRBV29-1; D remains ambiguous. The CDR3 nucleotides read TGCAGCGTTGAACAGTCAATCCACGAGCAGTACTTC. The encoded protein is CSVEQSIHEQYF.